This T cell receptor (beta chain) is from a study of T cells in Graves' hyperthyroidism and ophthalmopathy. Trimming removed 6 bases at V and 0 bases at J, with 23 bases between. The CDR3 sequence is 18 residues long. Germline V lookup: CDR1 ENHRY, CDR2 SYGVKD. TCR beta CDR3 sequences were amplified from RNA transcripts. HTBI primers were the set used in a first-round RT-PCR of the TCR CDR3. TCRdb redid the calling of the multiplex PCR reads with MiXCR, one entry per CDR3 protein. The sample holds about 520,000 distinct CDR3 sequences, around 20% seen once. Sample: blood. This chain joins TRBV10-3 and TRBJ2-5; D possibly corresponds to TRBD2 (7 bases). This receptor was identified in a man in his late teens or twenties with Graves' hyperthyroidism. Here the CDR3 DNA reads TGTGCCATCAGGAAGGGGGGAGGGCCCCGAGGGTACCAAGAGACCCAGTACTTC. This translates into CAIRKGGGPRGYQETQYF.